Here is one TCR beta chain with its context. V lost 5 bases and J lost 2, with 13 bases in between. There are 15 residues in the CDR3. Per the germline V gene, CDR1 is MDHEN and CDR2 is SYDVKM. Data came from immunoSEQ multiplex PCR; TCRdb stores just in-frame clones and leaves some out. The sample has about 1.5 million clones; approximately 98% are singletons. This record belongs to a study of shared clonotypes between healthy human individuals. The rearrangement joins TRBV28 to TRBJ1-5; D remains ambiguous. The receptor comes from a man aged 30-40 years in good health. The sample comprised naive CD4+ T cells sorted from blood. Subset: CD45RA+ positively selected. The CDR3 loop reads CASSPARQGNQPQHF. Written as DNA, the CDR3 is TGTGCCAGCAGTCCCGCCCGGCAGGGCAATCAGCCCCAGCATTTT.